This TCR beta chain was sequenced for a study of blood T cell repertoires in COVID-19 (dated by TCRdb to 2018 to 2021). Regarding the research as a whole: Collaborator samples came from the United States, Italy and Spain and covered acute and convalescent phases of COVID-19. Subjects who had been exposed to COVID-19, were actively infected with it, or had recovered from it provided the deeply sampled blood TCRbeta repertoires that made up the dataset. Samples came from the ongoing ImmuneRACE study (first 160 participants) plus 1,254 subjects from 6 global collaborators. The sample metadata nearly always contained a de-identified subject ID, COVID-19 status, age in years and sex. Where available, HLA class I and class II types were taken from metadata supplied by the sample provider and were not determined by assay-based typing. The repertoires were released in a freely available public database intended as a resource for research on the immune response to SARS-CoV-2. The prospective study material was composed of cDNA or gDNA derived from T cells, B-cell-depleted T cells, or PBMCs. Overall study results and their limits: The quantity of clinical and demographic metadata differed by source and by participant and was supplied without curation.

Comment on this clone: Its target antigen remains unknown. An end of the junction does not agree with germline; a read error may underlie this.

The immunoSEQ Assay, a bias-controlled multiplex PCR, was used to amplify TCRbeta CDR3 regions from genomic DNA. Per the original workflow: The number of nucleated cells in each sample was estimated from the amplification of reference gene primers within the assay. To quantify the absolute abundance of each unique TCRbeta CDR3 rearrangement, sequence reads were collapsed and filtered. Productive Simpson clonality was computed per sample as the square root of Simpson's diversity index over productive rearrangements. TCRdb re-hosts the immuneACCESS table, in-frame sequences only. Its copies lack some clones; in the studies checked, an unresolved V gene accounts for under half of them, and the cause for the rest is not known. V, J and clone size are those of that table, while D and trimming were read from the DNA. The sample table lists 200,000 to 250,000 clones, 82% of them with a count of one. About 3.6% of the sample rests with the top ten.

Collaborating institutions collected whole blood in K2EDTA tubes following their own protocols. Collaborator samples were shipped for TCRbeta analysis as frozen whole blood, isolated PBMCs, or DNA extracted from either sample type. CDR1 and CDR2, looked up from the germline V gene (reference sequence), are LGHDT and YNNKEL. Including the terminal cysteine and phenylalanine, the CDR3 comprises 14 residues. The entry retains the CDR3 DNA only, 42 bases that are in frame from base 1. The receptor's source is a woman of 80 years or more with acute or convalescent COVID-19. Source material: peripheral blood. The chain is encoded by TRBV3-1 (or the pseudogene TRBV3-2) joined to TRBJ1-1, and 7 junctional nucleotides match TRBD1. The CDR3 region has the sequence CASSQKTGNPEAFF. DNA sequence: TGTGCCAGCAGCCAAAAGACAGGGAACCCTGAAGCTTTCTTT.